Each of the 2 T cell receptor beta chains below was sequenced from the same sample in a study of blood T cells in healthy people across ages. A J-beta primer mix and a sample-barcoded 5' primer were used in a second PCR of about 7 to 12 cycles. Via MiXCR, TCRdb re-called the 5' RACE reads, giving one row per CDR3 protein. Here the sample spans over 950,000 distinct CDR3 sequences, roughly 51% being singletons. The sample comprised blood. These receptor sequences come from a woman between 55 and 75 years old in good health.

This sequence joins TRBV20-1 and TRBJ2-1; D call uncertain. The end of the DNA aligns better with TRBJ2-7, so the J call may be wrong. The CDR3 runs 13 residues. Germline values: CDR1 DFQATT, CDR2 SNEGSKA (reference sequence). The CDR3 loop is CSCLDLLRYEQYF. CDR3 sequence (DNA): TGCAGTTGCCTTGACCTTTTACGGTACGAGCAGTACTTC.

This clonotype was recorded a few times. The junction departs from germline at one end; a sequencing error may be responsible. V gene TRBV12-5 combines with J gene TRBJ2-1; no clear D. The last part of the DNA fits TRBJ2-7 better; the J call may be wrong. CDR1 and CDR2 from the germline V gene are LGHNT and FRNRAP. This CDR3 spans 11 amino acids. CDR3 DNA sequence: TGTGCTGGTGGACGGAGCTACGAGCAGTACTTC. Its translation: CAGGRSYEQYF.